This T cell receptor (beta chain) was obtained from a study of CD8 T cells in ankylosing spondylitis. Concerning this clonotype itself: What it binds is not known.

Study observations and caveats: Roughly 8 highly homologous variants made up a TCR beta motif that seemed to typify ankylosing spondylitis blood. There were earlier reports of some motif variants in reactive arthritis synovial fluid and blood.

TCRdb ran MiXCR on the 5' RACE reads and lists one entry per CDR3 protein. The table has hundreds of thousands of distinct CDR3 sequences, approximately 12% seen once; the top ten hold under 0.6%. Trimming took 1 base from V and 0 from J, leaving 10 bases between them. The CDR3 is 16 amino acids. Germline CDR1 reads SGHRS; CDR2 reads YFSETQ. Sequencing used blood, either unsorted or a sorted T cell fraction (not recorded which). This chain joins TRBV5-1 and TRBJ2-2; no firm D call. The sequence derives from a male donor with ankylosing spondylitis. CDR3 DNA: TGCGCCAGCAGCTTGAATGTGGCAGCGAACACCGGGGAGCTGTTTTTT. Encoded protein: CASSLNVAANTGELFF.